Listed here are 27 T cell receptor beta chains from one sample, sequenced in a study of T cell repertoires in cytomegalovirus infection. These TCRs' antigens remain unknown. Each CDR3 protein is one row after TCRdb ran MiXCR on the reads. The data show about 700,000 distinct CDR3 sequences, roughly a third seen once. The source material was cultured PBMCs, sampled from culture after CMV antigen stimulation. Every receptor here comes from a human donor in good health (CMV status not recorded). Some clones in this sample may be carry-over from other donors' samples.

This clonotype was picked up a small number of times. The chain joins TRBV7-2 to TRBJ2-5; D perhaps matches TRBD1 (5 bases). Trimming removed 3 bases at V and 5 bases at J, with 16 bases between. The germline gives CDR1 SGHTA, CDR2 FQGNSA. This CDR3 region has 15 residues. CDR3 region: CASSFGLGASETQYF. In DNA, the CDR3 is TGTGCCAGCAGCTTTGGCCTAGGGGCCTCGGAGACCCAGTACTTC.

The chain joins TRBV20-1 to TRBJ1-6, with a tentative D call TRBD1 (6 bases). This CDR3 has 14 amino acids. V lost 6 bases to trimming and J lost 0 bases, with 9 bases between them. Germline loops: CDR1 DFQATT, CDR2 SNEGSKA (reference sequence). The CDR3 sequence is CSASDSSYNSPLHF. The CDR3 DNA is TGCAGTGCCTCGGACAGCTCCTATAATTCACCCCTCCACTTT.

The chain has TRBV19 and TRBJ2-7; TRBD2 matches 9 bases. The ends lost 6 bases at V and 3 bases at J; junction bases unmatched: 9. The CDR3 runs to 15 residues. The germline V gene has CDR1 LNHDA and CDR2 SQIVND (reference sequence). Here the CDR3 DNA reads TGTGCCAGTAGCAATACGGGACTAGCCGACTACGAGCAGTACTTC. Protein product: CASSNTGLADYEQYF.

This clonotype showed up many times. The chain couples TRBV7-2 to TRBJ2-3; a possible D gene is TRBD1 (6 bases). The germline gives CDR1 SGHTA, CDR2 FQGNSA. This CDR3 is 13 amino acids long. Trimming took 5 bases from V and 8 from J, leaving 14 bases between them. DNA for the CDR3: TGTGCCAGCAGCGCAACAGGGCTCGCTACGCAGTATTTT. This gives the protein CASSATGLATQYF.

This clonotype was found a few times. CDR3 sequence (DNA): TGTGCCAGCAGCCACTGGGCGGGGGAGCAGTACTTC. Its protein product is CASSHWAGEQYF. The chain couples TRBV7-2 to TRBJ2-7, with D tentatively TRBD2 (6 bases). This CDR3 comprises 12 residues. V was clipped by 5 bases and J by 7 bases, with 12 bases between them. The germline V gene encodes CDR1 SGHTA and CDR2 FQGNSA.

V is TRBV20-1 and J is TRBJ2-3; 8 nucleotides agree with TRBD2. V lost 2 bases and J lost 4; bases outside the gene matches: 2. The V gene's germline CDR1 is DFQATT and CDR2 SNEGSKA (reference sequence). There are 13 residues in the CDR3. CDR3 DNA: TGCAGTGCTAGACTAGCGGGTTCAGATACGCAGTATTTT. It yields the protein CSARLAGSDTQYF.

The V and J genes are TRBV29-1 and TRBJ2-2; possibly TRBD2 for D (5 bases). This CDR3 is built from 11 residues. The V gene's germline CDR1 is SQVTM and CDR2 ANQGSEA. The V and J ends lost 7 bases and 7 bases respectively, with 10 bases between them. CDR3 sequence reads: CSGERNGELFF. The CDR3 DNA reads TGCAGCGGGGAGCGGAACGGGGAGCTGTTTTTT.

The rearrangement uses TRBV20-1 and TRBJ1-2; 9 positions match TRBD1. Germline assignment: CDR1 DFQATT and CDR2 SNEGSKA (reference sequence). V shed 6 bases and J 8 bases; nucleotides not matched to a gene: 7. The CDR3 has 12 amino acids. Written as DNA, the CDR3 is TGCAGTGCCAACAGGGGGCTGAGAGGCTACACCTTC. It translates to CSANRGLRGYTF.

This clonotype was counted only a few times. The rearrangement uses TRBV2 and TRBJ1-1, with 7 bases identical to TRBD1. J was trimmed by 4 bases and V by 6 bases; bases with no gene match: 5. Looked up from germline, CDR1 is SNHLY and CDR2 is FYNNEI. The CDR3 covers 13 residues. CDR3 amino acids: CASRRQGSTEAFF. CDR3 in DNA: TGTGCCAGCAGGAGACAGGGTAGCACTGAAGCTTTCTTT.

This chain uses TRBV27 with TRBJ1-6; D is possibly TRBD1 (6 bases). The germline V and J ends were trimmed by 5 bases and 5 bases, with 19 bases remaining between them. The germline V gene has CDR1 MNHEY and CDR2 SMNVEV (reference sequence). The CDR3 consists of 17 residues. In nucleotides, the CDR3 is TGTGCCAGCAGTGGATGGGCAGGGGCCTTGAATAATTCACCCCTCCACTTT. Protein: CASSGWAGALNNSPLHF.

This clonotype was observed many times. The chain is built from TRBV7-2 and TRBJ2-4, with D hard to call. The CDR3 length is 15 residues. V was pared by 2 bases and J by 0 bases, with 8 bases between. Germline values: CDR1 SGHTA, CDR2 FQGNSA. In DNA form, the CDR3 reads TGTGCCAGCAGCTTAAGTCACCTAGCCAAAAACATTCAGTACTTC. Its translation: CASSLSHLAKNIQYF.

The rearrangement uses TRBV18 and TRBJ1-5, with a possible D match to TRBD1 (6 bases). Between the trimmed V and J ends, which lost 4 bases and 0 bases, there was a span of 16 bases. Germline V lookup: CDR1 KGHSH, CDR2 LQKENI. This CDR3 contains 17 residues. CDR3 bases: TGTGCCAGCTCACTCGGACAGACCAGCTATAGCAATCAGCCCCAGCATTTT. This translates into CASSLGQTSYSNQPQHF.

The rearrangement links TRBV7-9 to TRBJ2-7, with TRBD2 identical over 7 bases. V lost 4 bases, J lost 4 bases, and 7 bases stayed unmatched. The CDR3 totals 14 residues. Per germline, CDR1 SEHNR and CDR2 FQNEAQ (reference sequence). The CDR3 region is CASSWGGEAYEQYF. DNA for the CDR3: TGTGCCAGCAGCTGGGGGGGAGAGGCATACGAGCAGTACTTC.

This clonotype was detected a few times. The chain joins TRBV7-2 to TRBJ1-5; 8 nucleotides match TRBD1. There are 13 residues in the CDR3. The junction had 1 base not matched to a gene; V was cut back by 3 bases and J by 6 bases. Germline CDR1 and CDR2: SGHTA and FQGNSA. The CDR3 loop reads CASSFTGGQPQHF. The CDR3 region has the DNA TGTGCCAGCAGCTTTACAGGGGGTCAGCCCCAGCATTTT.

This clonotype was counted only a few times. V gene TRBV7-6 combines with J gene TRBJ2-5; 12 positions match TRBD2. The CDR3 covers 16 residues. Per the germline V gene, CDR1 is SGHVS and CDR2 is FNYEAQ. V gave up 5 bases and J gave up 1 base; unmatched junction bases: 5. CDR3 in DNA: TGTGCCAGCAGCCTTGGGACTAGCGGGCTCCAAGAGACCCAGTACTTC. This encodes CASSLGTSGLQETQYF.

This rearrangement joins TRBV5-3 to TRBJ1-4; 8 positions agree with TRBD1. TRBV5-3 is recorded as an ORF, its role being uncertain. V gave up 2 bases and J gave up 1 base; unmatched junction bases: 13. CDR3 length equals 19 residues. This CDR3 is CARSFQDREFGETNEKLFF. The CDR3, as DNA: TGTGCCAGAAGCTTCCAGGACAGGGAATTTGGGGAAACTAATGAAAAACTGTTTTTT.

This clonotype was observed a few times. The rearrangement links TRBV7-2 to TRBJ1-1, with 8 bases that match TRBD1. The V segment lost 4 bases and the J segment 5 bases; nucleotides outside the gene matches: 9. Germline lookup yields CDR1 SGHTA and CDR2 FQGNSA. This CDR3 has 15 residues. This chain's CDR3 is CASSWYGTGGTEAFF. The CDR3 nucleotides are TGTGCCAGCAGCTGGTACGGGACAGGTGGGACTGAAGCTTTCTTT.

The V call is TRBV5-3, the J call TRBJ2-1; 9 bases fit TRBD1. TRBV5-3 belongs to the ORF category, with a function that is uncertain. J gave up 8 bases and V 4 bases, and 10 bases lay outside the gene matches. This CDR3 contains 15 residues. CDR3 sequence: CARSPPGTGWDEQFF. The CDR3 DNA is TGTGCCAGAAGCCCACCCGGGACAGGGTGGGATGAGCAGTTCTTC.

The sample holds a few counts of this clonotype. The chain is built from TRBV5-5 and TRBJ1-4; 8 positions agree with TRBD1. This CDR3 spans 14 amino acids. In germline, CDR1 is SGHKS, CDR2 YYEKEE (reference sequence). Trimming at V came to 4 bases and at J to 7 bases, leaving 6 bases not matched to a gene. CDR3: CASSADRDPEKLFF. The CDR3 nucleotides are TGTGCCAGCAGCGCGGACAGGGACCCTGAAAAACTGTTTTTT.

In its sample, this clonotype was seen a few times. The V call is TRBV20-1, the J call TRBJ1-6; 7 nucleotides align to TRBD1. Germline CDR1 and CDR2: DFQATT and SNEGSKA (reference sequence). J lost 7 bases, V lost 3 bases, and 3 bases had no gene match. The CDR3 length is 13 residues. CDR3 coding DNA: TGCAGTGCTAGGACAGGGTGGAATTCACCCCTCCACTTT. Encoded protein: CSARTGWNSPLHF.

The J gene is TRBJ2-7, the V gene TRBV7-8; 11 bases line up with TRBD1. V was clipped by 1 base and J by 2 bases; unmatched bases: 4. The CDR3 totals 16 residues. The germline V gene has CDR1 SGHVS and CDR2 FQNEAQ. CDR3 in amino acids: CASSLGGQGVPYEQYF. The CDR3 DNA sequence: TGTGCCAGCAGCTTAGGGGGACAGGGGGTACCCTACGAGCAGTACTTC.

The rearrangement uses TRBV20-1 and TRBJ2-7; 9 nucleotides match TRBD2. The CDR3 extends over 15 amino acids. The ends lost 3 bases at V and 2 bases at J; junction bases unmatched: 8. From germline, CDR1 is DFQATT and CDR2 SNEGSKA (reference sequence). In DNA form, the CDR3 reads TGCAGTGCTAGGGGTTCTAGCGGGGAAACCTACGAGCAGTACTTC. Translating it yields CSARGSSGETYEQYF.

This clonotype showed up just once. The rearrangement links TRBV6-2 or TRBV6-3 to TRBJ2-3; D is undetermined. This CDR3 has 14 amino acids. V lost 2 bases and J 4 bases, leaving 10 bases between the germline ends. Germline assignment: CDR1 MNHEY and CDR2 SVGEGT. The CDR3 DNA sequence: TGTGCCAGCAGTTACCCGCCCGGCGCAGATACGCAGTATTTT. Its translation is CASSYPPGADTQYF.

This clonotype appeared many times. The V call is TRBV7-2, the J call TRBJ1-1; D not resolved. Deletions cut 6 bases from V and 1 base from J, with 9 bases between. The germline gives CDR1 SGHTA, CDR2 FQGNSA. CDR3 length: 13 amino acids. DNA of the CDR3: TGTGCCAGCAGTCCGGACTCGAACACTGAAGCTTTCTTT. Translation: CASSPDSNTEAFF.

This clonotype was seen many times. This chain links TRBV7-2 with TRBJ1-1, with unresolved D. Germline values: CDR1 SGHTA, CDR2 FQGNSA. There are 13 residues in the CDR3. V was shortened by 5 bases and J by 3 bases, with 10 bases between the two germline ends. The CDR3 sequence: CASSLQRDTEAFF. The CDR3 DNA is TGTGCCAGCAGCCTGCAGAGGGACACTGAAGCTTTCTTT.

The rearrangement uses TRBV2 and TRBJ2-7; no reliable D call. V gave up 7 bases and J gave up 4 bases, with 11 bases separating them. This CDR3 has 12 residues. From germline, CDR1 is SNHLY and CDR2 FYNNEI. The CDR3 loop reads CASKSLVYEQYF. CDR3 DNA sequence: TGTGCCAGCAAAAGTCTGGTGTACGAGCAGTACTTC.

This clonotype has only a few counts. The rearrangement uses TRBV12-3 or TRBV12-4 and TRBJ1-5; possibly TRBD1 for D (6 bases). This CDR3 is built from 14 residues. V shed 3 bases and J shed 4 bases, with 10 bases lying between them. The CDR3 sequence is CASSFSGDNQPQHF. CDR3 coding DNA: TGTGCCAGCAGTTTTTCAGGGGATAATCAGCCCCAGCATTTT.